These 26 T cell receptor beta chains were all obtained from the same sample, sequenced in a study of T cells in Graves' hyperthyroidism and ophthalmopathy. Researchers amplified the TCR beta CDR3 regions from RNA transcripts. A first-round RT-PCR of the TCR CDR3 used the HTBI primer set. One entry per CDR3 protein results from TCRdb running MiXCR on the multiplex PCR reads. The sample lists about 560,000 distinct CDR3 sequences, under 60% seen once, with approximately 8.2% in the top ten. The sample was peripheral blood or thyroid tissue (not recorded which). The receptor source for this set is a woman in her late teens or twenties with Graves' hyperthyroidism.

This clonotype was seen at least ten times. This chain links TRBV24-1 with TRBJ2-5; 11 bases align to TRBD1. Per the germline V gene, CDR1 is KGHDR and CDR2 is SFDVKD. V was pared by 0 bases and J by 4 bases, with 3 bases of the junction left unmatched. The CDR3 is made up of 16 amino acids. The CDR3 here is CATSDLPGTGGETQYF. In DNA, the CDR3 is TGTGCCACCAGTGATTTGCCCGGGACAGGGGGAGAGACCCAGTACTTC.

Ten or more counts support this clonotype. This rearrangement joins TRBV7-9 to TRBJ1-6, with D maybe TRBD1 (6 bases). The CDR3 runs to 16 residues. Trimming shortened V by 2 bases and J by 8 bases, and 16 bases separated the two germline ends. Looked up from germline, CDR1 is SEHNR and CDR2 is FQNEAQ (reference sequence). The CDR3 spells CASSLRVPKGDSPLHF. CDR3 sequence (DNA): TGTGCCAGCAGCTTAAGGGTACCCAAGGGGGATTCACCCCTCCACTTT. Based on the CDR3 plus reference TRBV7-9 and TRBJ1-6, the full variable domain is DTGVSQNPRHKITKRGQNVTFRCDPISEHNRLYWYRQTLGQGPEFLTYFQNEAQLEKSRLLSDRFSAERPKGSFSTLEIQRTEQGDSAMYLCASSLRVPKGDSPLHFGNGTRLTVT.

As regards this clonotype: One end of the junction is discordant with germline, which a read error may explain. The chain has TRBV5-4 and TRBJ1-1; no firm D call. Germline-derived CDR1 and CDR2 are SGHNT and YYREEE (reference sequence). The CDR3 totals 13 residues. The CDR3 DNA sequence: TGTGCCAGCAGCTTAGGCCTGAACACTGAAGCTTCCTTT. This codes for CASSLGLNTEASF.

V is TRBV24-1 and J is TRBJ2-2; 8 bases agree with TRBD2. J gave up 10 bases and V 3 bases, and 15 bases lay outside the gene matches. Germline assignment: CDR1 KGHDR and CDR2 SFDVKD. The CDR3 covers 17 residues. CDR3 protein: CATSDPRHGGRTVELFF. The DNA of the CDR3 is TGTGCCACCAGTGATCCAAGACATGGCGGGAGGACGGTGGAGCTGTTTTTT.

The chain employs TRBV2 and TRBJ2-7, with D possibly TRBD1 on 6 matching bases. The CDR3 loop spans 14 amino acids. Germline V gene sequence: CDR1 SNHLY, CDR2 FYNNEI. V dropped 5 bases and J dropped 6 bases, with 17 bases sitting between them. The CDR3 loop reads CASSLTVDSLEQYF. The CDR3, as DNA: TGTGCCAGCAGTTTAACTGTGGACAGCCTCGAGCAGTACTTC.

The chain is built from TRBV7-2 and TRBJ2-7; D not certain. The germline V gene has CDR1 SGHTA and CDR2 FQGNSA. Deletions cut 3 bases from V and 3 bases from J, with 15 bases between. This CDR3 contains 15 residues. CDR3 sequence: CASSFRARKNYEQYF. CDR3 coding DNA: TGTGCCAGCAGCTTTAGGGCACGAAAAAACTACGAGCAGTACTTC.

The chain carries TRBV14 and TRBJ2-7; D is unresolved. Germline CDR1 and CDR2: SGHDN and FVKESK. V was cut by 2 bases and J by 0 bases, with 11 bases left in between. CDR3 length equals 15 residues. The CDR3 sequence is CASSQSQQISYEQYF. The CDR3 nucleotides are TGTGCCAGCAGCCAAAGTCAACAGATCTCCTACGAGCAGTACTTC.

This clonotype was counted between two and nine times. The junction departs from germline at one end; a sequencing error may be responsible. The chain uses TRBV7-2 and TRBJ1-4, with D possibly matching TRBD1 (5 bases). CDR1 is SGHTA and CDR2 is FQGNSA in the germline V gene. CDR3 length equals 14 residues. In nucleotides, the CDR3 is TGCGCCAGCAGACGGGACCGAGCTAGGGAAAAACTGTTTTTT. It encodes CASRRDRAREKLFF.

This chain uses TRBV19 with TRBJ2-2, with 12 nucleotides matching TRBD2. CDR3 length: 16 amino acids. CDR1 LNHDA and CDR2 SQIVND come from the germline V gene (reference sequence). After removal of 10 bases from V and 4 bases from J, the junction contained 10 bases not matched to a gene. CDR3 nucleotides: TGTGCCACCCCGACTAGCGGGAGTTCGGGCACCGGGGAGCTGTTTTTT. Its protein product is CATPTSGSSGTGELFF.

The V call is TRBV2, the J call TRBJ2-7; TRBD2 is a possible D gene (5 bases). V gave up 6 bases and J gave up 2 bases, with 11 bases separating them. Germline values: CDR1 SNHLY, CDR2 FYNNEI. There are 13 residues in the CDR3. The CDR3 DNA sequence: TGTGCCAGCAGCGCCCAGACTACCTACGAGCAGTACTTC. This gives the protein CASSAQTTYEQYF.

Regarding this clonotype: One end of the junction is discordant with germline, which a read error may explain. J is TRBJ1-6 and V is TRBV7-2; the D is unclear. Per the germline V gene, CDR1 is SGHTA and CDR2 is FQGNSA. This CDR3 has 15 residues. Here the CDR3 reads CACSLAKGYNSPLHF. The CDR3 DNA reads TGTGCCTGCAGCTTAGCAAAAGGGTATAATTCACCCCTCCACTTT.

The chain combines TRBV20-1 with TRBJ2-7, with D possibly TRBD1 on 5 matching bases. Germline V gene sequence: CDR1 DFQATT, CDR2 SNEGSKA (reference sequence). The CDR3 extends over 14 amino acids. The ends were cut back, 3 bases at V and 1 base at J, with 13 bases in the middle. CDR3 sequence reads: CSARGRRGSYEQYF. DNA for the CDR3: TGCAGTGCTAGGGGCAGAAGGGGATCCTACGAGCAGTACTTC.

This chain links TRBV7-2 with TRBJ2-5; the D gene is possibly TRBD1 (6 bases). The CDR3 sequence is 14 residues long. V lost 5 bases to trimming and J lost 9 bases, with 19 bases between them. CDR1 is SGHTA, CDR2 FQGNSA, per germline. CDR3 protein: CASSQNRVNQPQYF. CDR3 bases: TGTGCCAGCAGCCAAAACAGGGTTAATCAGCCCCAGTACTTC.

On this clonotype: The conserved phenylalanine or tryptophan is not found at the CDR3 terminus, so this likely reflects a read error. J is TRBJ2-5 and V is TRBV7-9; no firm D call. Looked up from germline, CDR1 is SEHNR and CDR2 is FQNEAQ (reference sequence). The CDR3 has 12 residues. The CDR3, as DNA: TGTGCCAGTAGCTTTGGGTGGGAGACCCAGTACTTA. Encoded protein: CASSFGWETQYL.

This chain uses TRBV12-3 or TRBV12-4 with TRBJ1-4; 10 bases map to TRBD1. CDR3 length equals 14 residues. Unmatched junction bases numbered 5, after V lost 5 bases and J lost 8 bases. The CDR3: CASSPDRGVEKLFF. The DNA for the CDR3 is TGTGCCAGCAGTCCGGACAGGGGGGTAGAAAAACTGTTTTTT.

The J gene is TRBJ1-1, the V gene TRBV9, with D possibly matching TRBD1 (6 bases). Germline loops: CDR1 SGDLS, CDR2 YYNGEE. The CDR3 extends over 16 amino acids. Trimming pared 4 bases from V and 1 base from J, leaving 17 bases between. CDR3 nucleotide sequence: TGTGCCAGCAGCCACGCCGGGACAAGGGGGAACACTGAAGCTTTCTTT. It is translated as CASSHAGTRGNTEAFF.

This clonotype was picked up many times. The chain uses TRBV10-2 and TRBJ1-5; 11 positions match TRBD1. This CDR3 comprises 14 residues. In germline, CDR1 is WSHSY, CDR2 SAAADI. The junction had 6 bases not matched to a gene; V was cut back by 8 bases and J by 6 bases. CDR3 DNA: TGCGCCAGCGCCGGGACAGGGGGAGGTCAGCCCCAGCATTTT. It yields the protein CASAGTGGGQPQHF.

This clonotype was observed a few times. This chain connects TRBV2 to TRBJ1-4, with D maybe TRBD1 (5 bases). There are 14 residues in the CDR3. CDR1 is SNHLY, CDR2 FYNNEI, per germline. V was pared by 6 bases and J by 7 bases, with 15 bases between. In nucleotides, the CDR3 is TGTGCCAGCAGCTTAGGAGGGGAAGGTGAAAAACTGTTTTTT. Translated: CASSLGGEGEKLFF. The variable domain in full, with the rest retrieved from reference TRBV2 and TRBJ1-4, is EPEVTQTPSHQVTQMGQEVILRCVPISNHLYFYWYRQILGQKVEFLVSFYNNEISEKSEIFDDQFSVERPDGSNFTLKIRSTKLEDSAMYFCASSLGGEGEKLFFGSGTQLSVL.

The CDR3 nucleotides are TGTGCCAGCAGTGTGGGACAGGAAGGATCACCCCTCCACTTT. Protein sequence: CASSVGQEGSPLHF. The chain joins TRBV25-1 to TRBJ1-6; 8 nucleotides line up with TRBD1. The CDR3 sequence is 14 residues long. CDR1 and CDR2 (germline): MGHDK, SYGVNS. V was pared by 4 bases and J by 10 bases, with 6 bases of the junction left unmatched.

The chain links TRBV19 to TRBJ2-7, with D possibly matching TRBD2 (5 bases). The CDR3 extends over 14 amino acids. CDR1 and CDR2 from the germline V gene are LNHDA and SQIVND (reference sequence). Trimming took off 4 bases at V and 6 bases at J, with 16 bases between the two ends. CDR3 in DNA: TGTGCCAGTAGTAACGGCCCGGGGATCGGCGAGCAGTACTTC. This encodes CASSNGPGIGEQYF. Full variable domain (rest looked up from reference TRBV19 and TRBJ2-7): DGGITQSPKYLFRKEGQNVTLSCEQNLNHDAMYWYRQDPGQGLRLIYYSQIVNDFQKGDIAEGYSVSREKKESFPLTVTSAQKNPTAFYLCASSNGPGIGEQYFGPGTRLTVT.

V and J are TRBV6-2 or TRBV6-3 and TRBJ2-5; 7 positions agree with TRBD2. The CDR3 consists of 17 residues. CDR1 and CDR2 (germline): MNHEY, SVGEGT. The V and J ends lost 4 bases and 5 bases, in that order; junction bases with no gene match: 16. CDR3 sequence: CASSSTTGGRCFETQYF. CDR3 sequence (DNA): TGTGCCAGCAGTTCCACGACTGGCGGGAGATGTTTTGAGACCCAGTACTTC.

This clonotype showed up just a few times. The chain links TRBV19 to TRBJ1-1; unclear D gene. Germline V gene data show CDR1 as LNHDA and CDR2 as SQIVND (reference sequence). The CDR3 contains 14 residues. V lost 6 bases, J lost 5 bases, and 16 bases lay in between. The CDR3 region has the DNA TGTGCCAGTAGCCTACTCGAACGGGGAACTGAAGCTTTCTTT. It codes for CASSLLERGTEAFF.

This clonotype is a singleton in its sample. The V and J genes are TRBV10-3 and TRBJ2-2; D might be TRBD2 (5 bases). From germline, CDR1 is ENHRY and CDR2 SYGVKD. V lost 5 bases and J lost 3, with 10 bases in between. This CDR3 comprises 14 residues. In DNA, the CDR3 is TGTGCCATCAGTCCGGGATTTGACACCGGGGAGCTGTTTTTT. Its protein is CAISPGFDTGELFF.

The chain has TRBV24-1 and TRBJ2-5; D is ambiguous. Germline V CDR1 and CDR2: KGHDR, SFDVKD. The CDR3 has 10 residues. The germline V and J ends were trimmed by 3 bases and 5 bases, with 0 bases remaining between them. The CDR3 here is CATSDETQYF. The CDR3 region has the DNA TGTGCCACCAGTGATGAGACCCAGTACTTC.

The chain has TRBV2 and TRBJ1-6, with D maybe TRBD1 (6 bases). The V gene lost 5 bases and the J gene lost 9 bases, with 17 bases spanning the gap. CDR1 is SNHLY, CDR2 FYNNEI, per germline. The CDR3 is 15 residues long. The DNA for the CDR3 is TGTGCCAGCAGTTTCCTTGGACAGTCTGCTTCACCCCTCCACTTT. This gives the protein CASSFLGQSASPLHF.

This clonotype was picked up many times. The chain uses TRBV2 and TRBJ2-5; TRBD2 is a possible D gene (5 bases). The CDR3 is 13 residues long. Germline V CDR1 and CDR2: SNHLY, FYNNEI. With 6 bases removed from V and 3 bases from J, the gap between germline ends came to 11 bases. The CDR3 reads CASSPTREETQYF. DNA of the CDR3: TGTGCCAGCAGCCCAACTAGGGAAGAGACCCAGTACTTC. Full variable domain (remainder filled in from reference TRBV2 and TRBJ2-5): EPEVTQTPSHQVTQMGQEVILRCVPISNHLYFYWYRQILGQKVEFLVSFYNNEISEKSEIFDDQFSVERPDGSNFTLKIRSTKLEDSAMYFCASSPTREETQYFGPGTRLLVL.